This section outlines one TCR beta chain sequence together with its context. Its recognized antigen is unknown. No much larger clonotype is one base removed from it; base qualities were not supplied. The CDR3 holds 13 amino acids from the cysteine to the phenylalanine. The CDR3 DNA has 39 bases and is translated from base 1. CDR1 and CDR2 were assigned from the germline V gene (reference sequence) as GTSNPN and SVGIG. V is cut by 6 bases and J by 3 bases, and the space between the germline ends is 14 bases. The protocol used for the library was the immunoSEQ multiplex PCR assay. Rearranged TCR beta chain sequences were amplified using the hsTCRB Kit according to the manufacturer's protocol. Sequencing of TCRB libraries was carried out on an Illumina MiSeq. The authors' analysis ran thus. The kit vendor's proprietary platform handled demultiplexing, trimming and gene mapping. Held by TCRdb, this immuneACCESS table contains in-frame sequences only and omits some clones. Under half of the omission traces to an unresolved V gene where checked; the cause of the rest is unknown. V, J and clone size reflect that table, while D and trimming were determined from the DNA. Across this sample there are around 100,000 clones, with 85% to 90% seen only once. 0.75% to 0.95% of the sample is in the top ten clones.

This sample was included in a study of a mutant IDH1 vaccine in newly diagnosed glioma (dated by TCRdb to about 2021). About the investigation overall: Vaccination started 4-6 weeks after radiotherapy alone, or was given together with temozolomide cycles in the groups whose treatment included chemotherapy. Before enrollment, patients had received standard therapy of radiotherapy alone, temozolomide alone, or radiochemotherapy with temozolomide; most received the combination. Peripheral blood was drawn at six visits: V03 (baseline), V05, V07, V10, V12 and V13. Longitudinal TCRB deep sequencing was performed for 25 to 30 treated patients wherever samples were available for exploratory analyses. The week-35 safety follow-up was designated visit V12, and the week-47 end of study was designated visit V13. The roughly 32 treated patients were around 60% male and 37.5% female, with a mean age of approximately 40 years. Study-wide findings and limitations: Availability determined which PBMC samples were chosen for TCRB deep sequencing. Immune responses induced by the vaccine were seen in 90% to 95% of patients across multiple MHC alleles. The authors stated that sample limitations prevented analyses of patient blood samples from being reproduced. Pseudoprogression seemed to be unrelated to changes in the top peripheral T cell clonotypes found by TCRB sequencing.

The time point tag for this specimen amounts to: week 47, end of study. A 20-mer mutant IDH1 peptide at 300 micrograms in Montanide made up each vaccine dose, which was injected subcutaneously together with topical imiquimod. Patients were given eight vaccinations, in weeks 1, 3, 5, 7, 11, 15, 19 and 23, which matched visits V03 through V10. All donors had newly diagnosed IDH1-mutant astrocytomas of WHO grade 3 or 4 that showed loss of nuclear ATRX. The samples were drawn from NOA16, a multicentre, single-arm, open-label phase I trial in Germany that tested a mutant IDH1 peptide vaccine in humans for the first time. Genomic DNA for TCRB sequencing was isolated from EDTA blood with the DNeasy Blood and Tissue Kit.

The origin of this receptor is a woman in her fifties or sixties with glioma. This specimen was PBMCs, taken from a glioma patient whose treatment included an IDH1 peptide vaccine. The sequence joins TRBV30 to TRBJ1-1; the D gene lacks a confident call. The nucleotide sequence is TGTGCCTGTGCGCTCCAGTCTTACACTGAAGCTTTCTTT. Its protein is CACALQSYTEAFF.